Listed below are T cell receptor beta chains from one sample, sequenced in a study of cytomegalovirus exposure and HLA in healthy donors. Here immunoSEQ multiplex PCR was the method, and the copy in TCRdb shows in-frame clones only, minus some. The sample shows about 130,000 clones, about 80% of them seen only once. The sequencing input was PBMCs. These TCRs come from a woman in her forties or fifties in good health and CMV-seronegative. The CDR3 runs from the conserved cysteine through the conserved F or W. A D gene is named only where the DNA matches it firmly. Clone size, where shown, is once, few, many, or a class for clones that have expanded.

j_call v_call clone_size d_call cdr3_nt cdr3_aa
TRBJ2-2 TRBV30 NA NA TGTGCCTGGAGTCGCGGCACCGGGGAGCTGTTTTTT CAWSRGTGELFF
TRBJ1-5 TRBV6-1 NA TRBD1 TGTGCCAGCAGCCGCGACAGGGGGCATCAGCCCCAGCATTTT CASSRDRGHQPQHF
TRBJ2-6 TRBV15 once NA TGTGCCACCAGCAGAGTTTCGTCTGGGGCCAACGTCCCGACTTTC CATSRVSSGANVPTF
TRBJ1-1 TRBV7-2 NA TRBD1 TGTGCCAGCAGCGCAACCGGGACAGCGAACACTGAAGCTTTCTTT CASSATGTANTEAFF
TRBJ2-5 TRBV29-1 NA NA TGCAGCGGCTCGAAGTACAGTAGGCTCCAAGAGACCCAGTACTTC CSGSKYSRLQETQYF
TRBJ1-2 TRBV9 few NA TGTGCCAGCAGCGCCACAGGGAACCCGTACTATGGCTACACCTTC CASSATGNPYYGYTF
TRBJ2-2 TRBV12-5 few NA TGTGCTAGTGGTTTGCCCTACACCGGGGAGCTGTTTTTT CASGLPYTGELFF
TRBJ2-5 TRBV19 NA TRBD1 TGTGCCAGCAGCCGGACAGGGAAGACTCAAGAGACCCAGTACTTC CASSRTGKTQETQYF
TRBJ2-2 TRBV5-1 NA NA TGCGCCAGCAGCTCAATCCGGACCGGGGAGCTGTTTTTT CASSSIRTGELFF
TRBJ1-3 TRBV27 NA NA TGTGCCAGCAGTCCGGACACGGCAAACACCATATATTTT CASSPDTANTIYF
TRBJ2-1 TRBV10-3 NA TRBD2 TGTGCCGCCCTGAGTACGGCGGGGGTGGACAATGAGCAGTTCTTC CAALSTAGVDNEQFF
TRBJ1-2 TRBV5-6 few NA TGTGCCAGCAGCGGAAGAGGAGAAAACTATGGCTACACCTTC CASSGRGENYGYTF
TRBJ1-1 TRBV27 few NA TGTGCCAGCAGTCCGCGGGATGGCACTGAAGCTTTCTTT CASSPRDGTEAFF
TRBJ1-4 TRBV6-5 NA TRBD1 TGTGCCAGCAGACGCTGGGACAGGTGGGAAAAACTGTTTTTT CASRRWDRWEKLFF
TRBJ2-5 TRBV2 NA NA TGTGCCAGCAAATGGGCCCCGCAAGGAGAGACCCAGTACTTC CASKWAPQGETQYF
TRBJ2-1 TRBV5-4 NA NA TGTGCCAGCAGCTTGACCGGGGGTGGGAATGAGCAGTTCTTC CASSLTGGGNEQFF
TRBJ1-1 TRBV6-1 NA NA TGTGCCAGCATGGCCCGTAGAGGTGAAGCTTTCTTT CASMARRGEAFF
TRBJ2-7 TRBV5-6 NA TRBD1 TGTGCCAGCAGCGTTGGGACAGCCTACGAGCAGTACTTC CASSVGTAYEQYF
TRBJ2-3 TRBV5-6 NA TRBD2 TGTGCCAGCAGCATCCAAAGCGGGAGGGCCCTATATACGCAGTATTTT CASSIQSGRALYTQYF
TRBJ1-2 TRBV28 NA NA TGTGCCAGCTTACCCACAAGCGACTATGGCTACACCTTC CASLPTSDYGYTF
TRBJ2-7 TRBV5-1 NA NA TGCGCCAGCAGCTTTGGGGGGTCCATCTCCTACGAGCAGTACTTC CASSFGGSISYEQYF
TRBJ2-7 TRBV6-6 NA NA TGTGCCAGCACCTCACCCCAGGCCTCAGGCTACGAGCAGTACTTC CASTSPQASGYEQYF
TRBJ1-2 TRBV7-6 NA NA TGTGCCAGCAGCTTAGATGGGTTAGGGGGGGAAGGAGAGGGCTACCCCTTC CASSLDGLGGEGEGYPF
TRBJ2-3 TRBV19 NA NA TGTGCCAGTAGATTAGCGGAAACGCAGTATTTT CASRLAETQYF
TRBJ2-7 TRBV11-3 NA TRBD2 TGTGCCAGCAGCTTGACTAGCGGGTCCTACGAGCAGTACTTC CASSLTSGSYEQYF
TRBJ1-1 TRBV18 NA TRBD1 TGTGCCAGCTCAATGACAGGGATGGGCACTGAAGCTTTCTTT CASSMTGMGTEAFF
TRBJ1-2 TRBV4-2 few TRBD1 TGTGCCAGCAGCCAAGATGCGGGATCCGGGACAGGGGATGGCTACACCTTC CASSQDAGSGTGDGYTF